Presented here are 23 T cell receptor beta chains from one specimen sequenced in a study of PD-1 blockade in classical Hodgkin lymphoma. Only in-frame clones appear in the TCRdb table, and some are missing; sequencing was by immunoSEQ multiplex PCR. The sample carries roughly 23,000 clones, 89% recorded once. Time point described: newly diagnosed, previously untreated cHL patient sample. Negative magnetic selection isolated CD4+ T cells from thawed PBMCs. The sample comprised CD4+ T cells from blood. These receptors all stem from a human donor with classical Hodgkin lymphoma.

In nucleotides, the CDR3 is TGTGCCTGGAGTGCCGCAGAGGCGGGATACGAGCAGTACTTC. Protein product: CAWSAAEAGYEQYF. The V call is TRBV30, the J call TRBJ2-7, with D possibly matching TRBD2 (6 bases). The length of the CDR3 is 14 residues. Trimming stripped 1 base from V and 4 bases from J, with 14 bases between. The germline CDR1 and CDR2 sequences are GTSNPN and SVGIG (reference sequence).

The CDR3 is CASSLVSKVAVYNEQFF. The CDR3 DNA reads TGTGCCAGCAGCTTAGTGAGTAAGGTAGCGGTCTACAATGAGCAGTTCTTC. This chain uses TRBV7-2 with TRBJ2-1; maybe TRBD2 (6 bases). The germline CDR1 and CDR2 sequences are SGHTA and FQGNSA. The CDR3 spans 17 residues. Between the trimmed V and J ends, which lost 1 base and 3 bases, there was a span of 16 bases.

This clone was counted between two and nine times. The chain combines TRBV29-1 with TRBJ1-2, with D unresolved. The germline V gene has CDR1 SQVTM and CDR2 ANQGSEA. CDR3 length: 9 amino acids. Trimming left V 4 bases short and J 6 bases short, with 3 bases between. CDR3 amino acids: CSVVDGYTF. CDR3 sequence (DNA): TGCAGCGTTGTGGATGGCTACACCTTC.

J is TRBJ2-1 and V is TRBV5-1; D possibly matches TRBD1 or TRBD2 (6 bases each). Germline V gene lookup returns CDR1 SGHRS and CDR2 YFSETQ. The V and J ends lost 7 bases and 8 bases respectively, with 16 bases between them. The CDR3 runs 13 residues. CDR3 DNA sequence: TGCGCCAGCTTCCTTTGGGGGGCCGATGAGCAGTTCTTC. It is translated as CASFLWGADEQFF.

The chain joins TRBV7-8 to TRBJ1-2, with TRBD1 matching 9 bases. The ends lost 3 bases at V and 6 bases at J; junction bases unmatched: 11. This CDR3 has 16 amino acids. The germline gives CDR1 SGHVS, CDR2 FQNEAQ. Here the CDR3 reads CASSFDRGGWQDGYTF. CDR3 DNA sequence: TGTGCCAGCAGCTTTGACAGGGGGGGATGGCAGGATGGCTACACCTTC.

This chain links TRBV4-3 with TRBJ2-3; unclear D gene. The CDR3 totals 14 residues. V was pared by 3 bases and J by 0 bases, with 7 bases between. CDR1 is LGHNA and CDR2 is YSLEER in the germline V gene. In DNA, the CDR3 is TGCGCCAGCAGCCAGGATTCTAGCACAGATACGCAGTATTTT. Residues: CASSQDSSTDTQYF.

About this clone: At one end the junction does not follow the germline gene, possibly because of a read error. The chain is built from TRBV7-2 and TRBJ2-7, with 8 positions matching TRBD2. This CDR3 comprises 14 residues. Per germline, CDR1 SGHTA and CDR2 FQGNSA. DNA of the CDR3: TGTGCCAGCACCTTAGCGGGGAGCGCCTACGAGCAGTACTTC. It specifies CASTLAGSAYEQYF.

V usage is TRBV28 and J usage is TRBJ1-5; no firm D call. Germline lookup yields CDR1 MDHEN and CDR2 SYDVKM. The CDR3 is made up of 12 amino acids. The V and J ends lost 10 bases and 6 bases respectively, with 13 bases between them. In DNA form, the CDR3 reads TGTGCCACCCGAGTTCCAATTCAGCCCCAGCATTTT. As protein: CATRVPIQPQHF.

The V gene is TRBV5-1, the J gene TRBJ2-3, with D tentatively TRBD2 (6 bases). The length of the CDR3 is 16 residues. V was trimmed by 4 bases and J by 1 base, leaving 16 bases between them. Germline V gene lookup returns CDR1 SGHRS and CDR2 YFSETQ. CDR3 coding DNA: TGCGCCAGCAGCACCTCTACGGGACTCGGCACAGATACGCAGTATTTT. Its protein product is CASSTSTGLGTDTQYF. The full variable domain, completed using reference TRBV5-1 and TRBJ2-3, is KAGVTQTPRYLIKTRGQQVTLSCSPISGHRSVSWYQQTPGQGLQFLFEYFSETQRNKGNFPGRFSGRQFSNSRSEMNVSTLELGDSALYLCASSTSTGLGTDTQYFGPGTRLTVL.

This sequence joins TRBV7-9 and TRBJ1-5; D gene ambiguous. V was pared by 2 bases and J by 1 base, with 6 bases between. Germline CDR1 SEHNR, CDR2 FQNEAQ (reference sequence). The CDR3 extends over 14 amino acids. CDR3 bases: TGTGCCAGCAGCTTACCTTTCAGCAATCAGCCCCAGCATTTT. Translation gives CASSLPFSNQPQHF.

The V and J genes are TRBV30 and TRBJ2-5; D might be TRBD2 (6 bases). Germline V gives CDR1 GTSNPN, CDR2 SVGIG (reference sequence). Deletions cut 1 base from V and 7 bases from J, with 13 bases between. The CDR3 runs to 13 residues. The CDR3 nucleotides are TGTGCCTGGAGTGGGGGCCGGCGGGGGACCCAGTACTTC. It yields the protein CAWSGGRRGTQYF.

The chain links TRBV7-2 to TRBJ2-2; D remains unclear. The CDR3 length is 13 residues. Germline assignment: CDR1 SGHTA and CDR2 FQGNSA. V was cut by 2 bases and J by 6 bases, with 7 bases left in between. The CDR3 DNA reads TGTGCCAGCAGCTTATTTGGGGCCGGGGAGCTGTTTTTT. Translation: CASSLFGAGELFF.

CDR3 residues: CASSLQPGPGPGELFF. DNA of the CDR3: TGTGCCAGCAGCTTACAACCGGGACCGGGTCCCGGGGAGCTGTTTTTT. The chain recombines TRBV11-1 with TRBJ2-2; D may match TRBD1 or TRBD2 (5 bases each). The CDR3 runs to 16 residues. The V end was cut by 2 bases, the J end by 6 bases, with 16 bases between. Per the germline V gene, CDR1 is SGHAT and CDR2 is FQDESV (reference sequence).

V usage is TRBV6-5 and J usage is TRBJ1-1; TRBD1 matches at 7 bases. Trimming at V came to 8 bases and at J to 4 bases, leaving 13 bases not matched to a gene. The CDR3 extends over 15 amino acids. In germline, CDR1 is MNHEY, CDR2 SVGAGI. CDR3 residues: CASRQTDRASTEAFF. The CDR3 DNA is TGTGCCAGCCGACAAACCGACAGGGCGAGCACTGAAGCTTTCTTT.

The chain combines TRBV7-9 with TRBJ1-1; TRBD1 is a possible D gene (6 bases). Trimming removed 5 bases at V and 6 bases at J, with 13 bases between. CDR1 and CDR2 (germline): SEHNR, FQNEAQ (reference sequence). The CDR3 runs 13 residues. The CDR3 DNA sequence: TGTGCCAGCAGCCCAACAGGGACTGCTGAAGCTTTCTTT. It is translated as CASSPTGTAEAFF.

V is TRBV7-2 and J is TRBJ2-7; D is unresolved. V lost 0 bases and J lost 3, with 9 bases in between. The CDR3 extends over 14 amino acids. Per germline, CDR1 SGHTA and CDR2 FQGNSA. The CDR3 bases are TGTGCCAGCAGCTTAGCCTTAGACCTCTACGAGCAGTACTTC. Amino acid sequence: CASSLALDLYEQYF. The full variable domain, in which reference TRBV7-2 and TRBJ2-7 provide the parts outside the CDR3, is GAGVSQSPSNKVTEKGKDVELRCDPISGHTALYWYRQSLGQGLEFLIYFQGNSAPDKSGLPSDRFSAERTGGSVSTLTIQRTQQEDSAVYLCASSLALDLYEQYFGPGTRLTVT.

The chain has TRBV7-6 and TRBJ2-2; D is unresolved. Deletions cut 4 bases from V and 5 bases from J, with 11 bases between. The length of the CDR3 is 14 residues. Germline CDR1 SGHVS, CDR2 FNYEAQ. The CDR3 loop reads CASSSPTQTGELFF. DNA for the CDR3: TGTGCCAGCAGCTCCCCGACGCAGACCGGGGAGCTGTTTTTT.

The CDR3 coding sequence is TGTGCCAGCAGCTTGTCTTCCAGAACAGGGAACGAGCAGTACTTC. Translating it yields CASSLSSRTGNEQYF. The chain carries TRBV7-9 and TRBJ2-7; weak D call: TRBD1 (6 bases). Between the trimmed V and J ends, which lost 3 bases and 5 bases, there was a span of 17 bases. Germline V gene data show CDR1 as SEHNR and CDR2 as FQNEAQ (reference sequence). This CDR3 spans 15 amino acids.

The chain is built from TRBV10-3 and TRBJ1-1; D unclear. Germline V lookup: CDR1 ENHRY, CDR2 SYGVKD. The CDR3 is 12 residues long. V was cut by 7 bases and J by 5 bases, with 11 bases left in between. The CDR3 DNA sequence: TGTGCCATCAAGTCGCCGGCGACTGAAGCTTTCTTT. Translation: CAIKSPATEAFF.

The V and J genes are TRBV29-1 and TRBJ2-3, with TRBD1 as a possible D gene (6 bases). The germline V and J ends were trimmed by 6 bases and 4 bases, with 14 bases remaining between them. This CDR3 comprises 13 residues. Germline assignment: CDR1 SQVTM and CDR2 ANQGSEA. The CDR3 DNA reads TGCAGCGTGGCACCACAGGGACCAGATACGCAGTATTTT. It is translated as CSVAPQGPDTQYF.

V and J are TRBV5-4 and TRBJ1-1; D is unclear. V was trimmed by 0 bases and J by 3 bases, leaving 3 bases between them. The CDR3 loop spans 12 amino acids. Per the germline V gene, CDR1 is SGHNT and CDR2 is YYREEE (reference sequence). CDR3 region: CASSLEDTEAFF. The CDR3 DNA reads as TGTGCCAGCAGCTTGGAAGACACTGAAGCTTTCTTT.

This chain joins TRBV7-2 and TRBJ2-2, with D possibly being TRBD2 (6 bases). Trimming took off 0 bases at V and 6 bases at J, with 8 bases between the two ends. Germline V gene lookup returns CDR1 SGHTA and CDR2 FQGNSA. The CDR3 spans 14 residues. CDR3 in DNA: TGTGCCAGCAGCTTAGCCACGGGAGCCGGGGAGCTGTTTTTT. It encodes CASSLATGAGELFF.

V gene TRBV12-2 combines with J gene TRBJ1-1. TRBV12-2 counts as a pseudogene. This CDR3 is built from 15 residues. The chain's CDR3 is CASRLGAGRNTEAFF. CDR3 coding DNA: TGTGCAAGTCGCTTAGGGGCGGGTAGGAACACTGAAGCTTTCTTT.